This entry lists 26 T cell receptor beta chains sequenced from one sample in a study of blood T cell repertoires in COVID-19. TCRdb's table, derived via immunoSEQ multiplex PCR, lists solely in-frame clones and lacks some. The sample contains about 240,000 clones, about four fifths of which appear only once. Sequencing used PBMCs or T cells enriched from blood (not recorded which). The receptors here all came from a woman aged 40 to 50 who had been exposed to COVID-19.

The CDR3 DNA is TGTGCCAGCAGTGATGACAGGGCTCTGCCCCAGCATTTT. It yields the protein CASSDDRALPQHF. The genes are TRBV2 and TRBJ1-5, with 7 nucleotides matching TRBD1. CDR1 and CDR2 from the germline V gene are SNHLY and FYNNEI. The CDR3 length is 13 residues. Trimming took 3 bases from V and 9 from J; bases not matched to a gene: 5.

This chain uses TRBV7-6 with TRBJ2-3; 7 nucleotides align to TRBD1. Unmatched junction bases numbered 12, after V lost 5 bases and J lost 1 base. The CDR3 is made up of 17 amino acids. Germline V CDR1 and CDR2: SGHVS, FNYEAQ. DNA of the CDR3: TGTGCCAGCAGCCGCCGCCCTGGGGGACAGCGCACAGATACGCAGTATTTT. Protein sequence: CASSRRPGGQRTDTQYF.

This clone was seen more than once but under ten times. The chain joins TRBV3-1 (or the pseudogene TRBV3-2) to TRBJ1-2, with D tentatively TRBD1 (6 bases). The CDR3 consists of 19 residues. Germline lookup yields CDR1 LGHDT and CDR2 YNNKEL (reference sequence). With 0 bases removed from V and 2 bases from J, the gap between germline ends came to 22 bases. The CDR3 reads CASSQERWQGKGMNYGYTF. In DNA form, the CDR3 reads TGTGCCAGCAGCCAAGAGCGTTGGCAGGGGAAGGGAATGAACTATGGCTACACCTTC.

The chain couples TRBV27 to TRBJ1-2; 8 bases align to TRBD1. After removal of 5 bases from V and 7 bases from J, the junction contained 18 bases not matched to a gene. CDR1 is MNHEY, CDR2 SMNVEV, per germline (reference sequence). CDR3 length: 17 amino acids. CDR3 in amino acids: CASSPGSGTGGFGGYTF. The CDR3 DNA sequence: TGTGCCAGCAGTCCCGGATCCGGGACAGGAGGTTTTGGTGGCTACACCTTC.

J is TRBJ2-5 and V is TRBV7-8, with 7 nucleotides matching TRBD1. V shed 5 bases and J 6 bases; nucleotides not matched to a gene: 6. CDR1 is SGHVS, CDR2 FQNEAQ, per germline. The CDR3 length is 13 residues. The CDR3 spells CASSIDRVKTQYF. For the CDR3, the DNA is TGTGCCAGCAGCATCGACAGGGTTAAGACCCAGTACTTC.

V usage is TRBV7-2 and J usage is TRBJ2-5; D remains unclear. The CDR3 consists of 14 residues. The V end was cut by 1 base, the J end by 1 base, with 7 bases between. The germline gives CDR1 SGHTA, CDR2 FQGNSA. The DNA for the CDR3 is TGTGCCAGCAGCTTAGTTTTGGCCCAAGAGACCCAGTACTTC. Its protein product is CASSLVLAQETQYF.

The chain has TRBV11-2 and TRBJ1-3; D ambiguous. V lost 0 bases to trimming and J lost 3 bases, with 9 bases between them. The CDR3 contains 15 residues. CDR1 is SGHAT and CDR2 is FQNNGV in the germline V gene. The CDR3 sequence is CASSLEGAFGNTIYF. The CDR3 bases are TGTGCCAGCAGCTTAGAGGGCGCTTTTGGAAACACCATATATTTT.

The chain links TRBV29-1 to TRBJ1-2, with D possibly TRBD1 on 6 matching bases. Trimming stripped 7 bases from V and 4 bases from J, with 13 bases between. This CDR3 contains 12 residues. Germline-derived CDR1 and CDR2 are SQVTM and ANQGSEA. The CDR3 sequence is CSAEGGSYGYTF. The CDR3 DNA sequence: TGCAGCGCCGAAGGGGGATCCTATGGCTACACCTTC.

This chain connects TRBV7-2 to TRBJ1-3; 9 positions match TRBD1. This CDR3 is built from 15 residues. Germline trimming cut 5 bases from V and 4 bases from J; bases unmatched to any gene: 6. Germline V gene lookup returns CDR1 SGHTA and CDR2 FQGNSA. The CDR3 sequence is CASSVLQGAGNTIYF. The CDR3 bases are TGTGCCAGCAGCGTCCTACAGGGGGCCGGAAACACCATATATTTT.

J is TRBJ1-1 and V is TRBV15; 8 bases map to TRBD1. The CDR3 extends over 14 amino acids. Germline CDR1 and CDR2: LNHNV and YYDKDF (reference sequence). V shed 4 bases and J 0 bases; nucleotides not matched to a gene: 1. The CDR3 loop is CATSKDRVNTEAFF. The CDR3 coding sequence is TGTGCCACCAGCAAGGACAGGGTGAACACTGAAGCTTTCTTT. The variable domain in full, completed from reference TRBV15 and TRBJ1-1, reads DAMVIQNPRYQVTQFGKPVTLSCSQTLNHNVMYWYQQKSSQAPKLLFHYYDKDFNNEADTPDNFQSRRPNTSFCFLDIRSPGLGDTAMYLCATSKDRVNTEAFFGQGTRLTVV.

This chain uses TRBV7-7 with TRBJ2-5; 16 nucleotides align to TRBD2. Germline V gene sequence: CDR1 SSHAT, CDR2 FNYEAQ (reference sequence). The CDR3 has 17 amino acids. V trimming: 5 bases; J trimming: 2 bases; junction bases outside the gene matches: 5. The CDR3 sequence: CASSPGLAGGAQETQYF. DNA of the CDR3: TGTGCCAGCAGCCCGGGACTAGCGGGGGGGGCACAAGAGACCCAGTACTTC.

The chain combines TRBV18 with TRBJ1-4; 9 bases match TRBD1. This CDR3 spans 15 amino acids. Looked up from germline, CDR1 is KGHSH and CDR2 is LQKENI. Germline trimming cut 5 bases from V and 6 bases from J; bases unmatched to any gene: 7. CDR3 in DNA: TGTGCCAGCTCATCGGGACAGGGAGTTTATGAAAAACTGTTTTTT. Its protein product is CASSSGQGVYEKLFF.

The V gene is TRBV3-1 (or the pseudogene TRBV3-2), the J gene TRBJ2-7; 9 nucleotides agree with TRBD1. The CDR3 sequence is 14 residues long. Germline CDR1 and CDR2: LGHDT and YNNKEL (reference sequence). CDR3 protein: CEGQGTSCLGEQYF. CDR3 DNA sequence: TGTGAGGGACAGGGTACGTCTTGTCTGGGAGAGCAGTACTTC.

This chain links TRBV28 with TRBJ1-2, with 8 bases that match TRBD1. V gave up 4 bases and J gave up 4 bases; unmatched junction bases: 5. The CDR3 covers 14 residues. Germline V CDR1 and CDR2: MDHEN, SYDVKM. CDR3 in DNA: TGTGCCAGCAGTTCCGGGACAGGCTCCTATGGCTACACCTTC. Residues: CASSSGTGSYGYTF.

The chain recombines TRBV5-1 with TRBJ2-1, with TRBD2 identical over 8 bases. Trimming took 4 bases from V and 4 from J; bases not matched to a gene: 10. This CDR3 spans 16 amino acids. Germline V lookup: CDR1 SGHRS, CDR2 YFSETQ. The CDR3 DNA is TGCGCCAGCAGCGCGGGGGGCGTCCGTGGTTACAATGAGCAGTTCTTC. Encoded protein: CASSAGGVRGYNEQFF.

The CDR3 DNA reads TGTGCCAGCAGCGCCGGGACAAGGAACACTGAAGCTTTCTTT. As protein: CASSAGTRNTEAFF. The chain has TRBV9 and TRBJ1-1; D possibly corresponds to TRBD1 (6 bases). Trimming took 3 bases from V and 1 from J, leaving 10 bases between them. The CDR3 sequence is 14 residues long. Germline loops: CDR1 SGDLS, CDR2 YYNGEE.

This clone was recorded once. The V gene is TRBV19, the J gene TRBJ2-1, with 9 bases fitting TRBD2. The CDR3 covers 17 residues. In germline, CDR1 is LNHDA, CDR2 SQIVND (reference sequence). V shed 3 bases and J 4 bases; nucleotides not matched to a gene: 10. The CDR3 loop is CASSIPRRGGWYNEQFF. In nucleotides, the CDR3 is TGTGCCAGTAGTATCCCAAGGCGGGGGGGCTGGTACAATGAGCAGTTCTTC.

This chain links TRBV5-1 with TRBJ2-1; D unresolved. Per germline, CDR1 SGHRS and CDR2 YFSETQ. V gave up 0 bases and J gave up 7 bases, with 8 bases separating them. The CDR3 length is 13 residues. CDR3 loop: CASSLGNKNEQFF. CDR3 DNA sequence: TGCGCCAGCAGCTTGGGAAACAAGAATGAGCAGTTCTTC.

The chain has TRBV21-1 and TRBJ1-5; TRBD1 is taken as the D call from the table, unchecked against the DNA. TRBV21-1 is reported as a pseudogene. CDR3 size: 17 residues. The CDR3 DNA reads TGTGCCGCTGTCAGCAGGGGGCGCGGTAAAAGCAATCAGCCCCAGCATTTT. Protein: CAAVSRGRGKSNQPQHF.

The chain couples TRBV24-1 to TRBJ1-6, with 7 bases fitting TRBD1. Trimming removed 12 bases from V and 8 bases from J; junction bases left unmatched: 9. This CDR3 is 13 amino acids long. Germline V gives CDR1 KGHDR, CDR2 SFDVKD. CDR3 residues: CAVHDREDSPLHF. The DNA of the CDR3 is TGTGCCGTCCACGACAGGGAAGATTCACCCCTCCACTTT.

The chain combines TRBV7-2 with TRBJ2-5; 8 bases line up with TRBD2. Germline V gene sequence: CDR1 SGHTA, CDR2 FQGNSA. With V trimmed by 5 bases and J by 5 bases, 10 bases remained unmatched. This CDR3 region has 15 residues. This chain's CDR3 is CASSPTGTSGETQYF. The CDR3 DNA reads TGTGCCAGCAGCCCGACCGGGACTAGTGGCGAGACCCAGTACTTC.

This clone was recorded a few times. The CDR3 DNA follows: TGTGCCAGCAGCTTAGGTGTTCGGGGCGGGATGAACACTGAAGCTTTCTTT. It codes for CASSLGVRGGMNTEAFF. The chain couples TRBV11-2 to TRBJ1-1; weak D call: TRBD1 (5 bases). Trimming pared 1 base from V and 0 bases from J, leaving 15 bases between. CDR1 is SGHAT, CDR2 FQNNGV, per germline. The CDR3 runs 17 residues.

The chain is built from TRBV13 and TRBJ1-1; possible D gene TRBD1, 5 bases. CDR1 and CDR2 from the germline V gene are PRHDT and FYEKMQ (reference sequence). V lost 2 bases to trimming and J lost 6 bases, with 16 bases between them. The CDR3 spans 15 residues. The CDR3 coding sequence is TGTGCCAGCAGCTTAAGGGGCAGGCCCTCGGCTGAAGCTTTCTTT. Translated: CASSLRGRPSAEAFF.

This clone was observed once. This rearrangement joins TRBV11-2 to TRBJ1-2; TRBD1 agrees at 8 bases. V shed 7 bases and J 3 bases; nucleotides not matched to a gene: 10. The germline V gene encodes CDR1 SGHAT and CDR2 FQNNGV. The length of the CDR3 is 15 residues. The CDR3 DNA reads TGTGCCAGCACCTCGACAGGGGCGTTTGACTATGGCTACACCTTC. It yields the protein CASTSTGAFDYGYTF.

The rearrangement links TRBV19 to TRBJ1-2, with 9 bases lining up with TRBD1. CDR3 length equals 16 residues. CDR1 and CDR2 (germline): LNHDA, SQIVND (reference sequence). J gave up 4 bases and V 5 bases, and 11 bases lay outside the gene matches. Here the CDR3 reads CASSASPGQGFYGYTF. In nucleotides, the CDR3 is TGTGCCAGTAGTGCCTCCCCGGGACAGGGTTTCTATGGCTACACCTTC. The full variable domain, rest sourced from reference TRBV19 and TRBJ1-2, is DGGITQSPKYLFRKEGQNVTLSCEQNLNHDAMYWYRQDPGQGLRLIYYSQIVNDFQKGDIAEGYSVSREKKESFPLTVTSAQKNPTAFYLCASSASPGQGFYGYTFGSGTRLTVV.

The chain combines TRBV12-5 with TRBJ2-1; TRBD2 is a possible D gene (5 bases). V dropped 6 bases and J dropped 9 bases, with 15 bases sitting between them. The germline V gene encodes CDR1 LGHNT and CDR2 FRNRAP. The CDR3 length is 13 residues. CDR3 sequence: CASGLPRGVEQFF. CDR3 in DNA: TGTGCTAGTGGACTACCTCGGGGTGTTGAGCAGTTCTTC.